This T cell receptor beta chain was retrieved from a study of cytomegalovirus exposure and HLA in healthy donors. The wider study: Out of about 410 genotyped donors, around 80% belonged to the Caucasian-associated ancestry cluster.

About this clone: The antigen is not known.

The PCR ran on 60 Vbeta and 13 Jbeta primers. The assay was immunoSEQ multiplex PCR, and TCRdb's table has in-frame clones only and misses some. The sample records approximately 160,000 clones, over 60% being singletons. Overall study findings and caveats: An Asian-associated ancestry cluster reportedly showed fewer N-insertions than the approximately 690-donor mean in a later analysis. The study reported that TCR beta sequences accurately predicted HLA-A and HLA-B alleles in most subjects.

The germline CDR1 and CDR2 sequences are SGDLS and YYNGEE. CDR3 length: 16 amino acids. V lost 0 bases to trimming and J lost 0 bases; unmatched junction nucleotides: 3. The sample was PBMCs. The receptor comes from a male donor in good health and CMV-seronegative. This rearrangement joins TRBV9 to TRBJ1-5; TRBD1 aligns across 7 bases. CDR3 DNA sequence: TGTGCCAGCAGCGTAGGCAGGGGGGATAGCAATCAGCCCCAGCATTTT. Its protein product is CASSVGRGDSNQPQHF.